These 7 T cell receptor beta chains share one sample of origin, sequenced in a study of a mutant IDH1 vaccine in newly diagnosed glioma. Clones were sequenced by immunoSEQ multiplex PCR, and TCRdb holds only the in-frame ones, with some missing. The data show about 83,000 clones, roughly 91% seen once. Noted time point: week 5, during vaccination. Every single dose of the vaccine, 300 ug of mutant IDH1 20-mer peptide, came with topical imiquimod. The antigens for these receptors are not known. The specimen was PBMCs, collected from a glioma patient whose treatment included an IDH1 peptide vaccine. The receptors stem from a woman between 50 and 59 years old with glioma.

Written as DNA, the CDR3 is TGTGCCAGCAGCCCGGGGGGCAATCAGCCCCAGCATTTT. As protein: CASSPGGNQPQHF. The chain uses TRBV7-3 and TRBJ1-5, with D possibly TRBD1 on 5 matching bases. The CDR3 is 13 residues long. Germline V gene data show CDR1 as SGHTA and CDR2 as FQGTGA. The V end lost 5 bases, the J end lost 2 bases, and 7 bases lay between the germline ends. Drawing the rest from reference TRBV7-3 and TRBJ1-5, the complete variable domain is GAGVSQTPSNKVTEKGKYVELRCDPISGHTALYWYRQSLGQGPEFLIYFQGTGAADDSGLPNDRFFAVRPEGSVSTLKIQRTERGDSAVYLCASSPGGNQPQHFGDGTRLSIL.

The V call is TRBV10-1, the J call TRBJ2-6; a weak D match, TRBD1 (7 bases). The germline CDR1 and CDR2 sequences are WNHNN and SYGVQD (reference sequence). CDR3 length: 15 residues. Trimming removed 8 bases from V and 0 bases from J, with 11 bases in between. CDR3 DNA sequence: TGCGCCAGCTCTCAGGGGGGCTCTGGGGCCAACGTCCTGACTTTC. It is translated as CASSQGGSGANVLTF.

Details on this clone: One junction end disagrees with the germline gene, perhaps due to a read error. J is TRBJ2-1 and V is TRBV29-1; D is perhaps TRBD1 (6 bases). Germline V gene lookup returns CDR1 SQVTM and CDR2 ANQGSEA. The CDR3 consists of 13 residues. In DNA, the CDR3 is TGCAGCGTTGAGATTTATTCAGGGGCGAGGCGGGTCTTC. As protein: CSVEIYSGARRVF.

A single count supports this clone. DNA for the CDR3: TGCGCCAGCAGCTCCACGGGGTCACTCAATGAAAAACTGTTTTTT. Its protein product is CASSSTGSLNEKLFF. This chain joins TRBV5-1 and TRBJ1-4, with unresolved D. Germline-derived CDR1 and CDR2 are SGHRS and YFSETQ. Trimming shortened V by 3 bases and J by 5 bases, and 14 bases separated the two germline ends. This CDR3 is 15 amino acids long.

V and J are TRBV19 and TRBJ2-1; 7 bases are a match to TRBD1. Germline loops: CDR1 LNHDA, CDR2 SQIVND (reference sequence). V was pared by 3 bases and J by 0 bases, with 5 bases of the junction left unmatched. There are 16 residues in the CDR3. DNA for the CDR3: TGTGCCAGTAGTATGATAAGGGACAGCTCCTACAATGAGCAGTTCTTC. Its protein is CASSMIRDSSYNEQFF. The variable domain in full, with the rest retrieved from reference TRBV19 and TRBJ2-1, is DGGITQSPKYLFRKEGQNVTLSCEQNLNHDAMYWYRQDPGQGLRLIYYSQIVNDFQKGDIAEGYSVSREKKESFPLTVTSAQKNPTAFYLCASSMIRDSSYNEQFFGPGTRLTVL.

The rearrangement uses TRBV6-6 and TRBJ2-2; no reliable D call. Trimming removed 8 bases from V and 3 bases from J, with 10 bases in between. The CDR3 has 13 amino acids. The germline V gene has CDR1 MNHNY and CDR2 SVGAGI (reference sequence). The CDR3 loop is CASPTADTGELFF. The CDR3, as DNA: TGTGCCAGCCCTACGGCCGACACCGGGGAGCTGTTTTTT.

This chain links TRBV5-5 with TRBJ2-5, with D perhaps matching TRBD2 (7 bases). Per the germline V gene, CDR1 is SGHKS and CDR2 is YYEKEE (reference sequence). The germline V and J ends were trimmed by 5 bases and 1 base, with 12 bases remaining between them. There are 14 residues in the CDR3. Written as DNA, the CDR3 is TGTGCCAGCAGAAGGAGGGGGGGCCAAGAGACCCAGTACTTC. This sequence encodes CASRRRGGQETQYF.